This TCR beta chain was sequenced during a study of response to subunit inactivated influenza vaccine. Study-wide results and caveats: Seasonal influenza vaccination, on each occasion, was suggested by the authors to recruit few new T cells.

This clonotype was found a few times. Its specificity is not known. TCRdb called the RT-PCR reads again in MiXCR, with one record for every CDR3 protein. Seen here are hundreds of thousands of distinct CDR3 sequences, more than 11% observed once, and the top ten hold 6% to 8%. The V and J ends lost 5 bases and 8 bases respectively, with 10 bases between them. The germline V gene has CDR1 SGHTA and CDR2 FQGTGA. This CDR3 has 12 residues. This sequence originates from a man aged 50 or older who received an inactivated influenza vaccine. This chain links TRBV7-3 with TRBJ2-1, with a weak D call TRBD2 (6 bases). The specimen comprised PBMCs from blood, sampled 14 to 15 days before vaccination. Here the CDR3 DNA reads TGTGCCAGCAGCCTCTCTAGCGATGAGCAGTTCTTC. Amino acid sequence: CASSLSSDEQFF.